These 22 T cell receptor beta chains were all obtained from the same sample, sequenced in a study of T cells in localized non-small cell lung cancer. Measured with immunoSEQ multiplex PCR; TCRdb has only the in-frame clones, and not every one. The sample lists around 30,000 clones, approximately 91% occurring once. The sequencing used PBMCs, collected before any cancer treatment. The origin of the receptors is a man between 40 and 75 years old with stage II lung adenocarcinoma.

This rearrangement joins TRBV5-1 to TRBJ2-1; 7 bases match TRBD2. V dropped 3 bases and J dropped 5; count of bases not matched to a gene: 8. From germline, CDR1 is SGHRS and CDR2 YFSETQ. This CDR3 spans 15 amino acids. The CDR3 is CASSSHTGLNNEQFF. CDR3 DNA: TGCGCCAGCAGCTCTCACACGGGACTAAACAATGAGCAGTTCTTC. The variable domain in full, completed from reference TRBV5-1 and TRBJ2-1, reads KAGVTQTPRYLIKTRGQQVTLSCSPISGHRSVSWYQQTPGQGLQFLFEYFSETQRNKGNFPGRFSGRQFSNSRSEMNVSTLELGDSALYLCASSSHTGLNNEQFFGPGTRLTVL.

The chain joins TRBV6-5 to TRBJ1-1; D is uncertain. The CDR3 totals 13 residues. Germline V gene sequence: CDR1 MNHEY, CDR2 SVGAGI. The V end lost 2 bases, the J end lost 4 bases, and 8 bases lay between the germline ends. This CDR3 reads CASSYGHSTEAFF. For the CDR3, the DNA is TGTGCCAGCAGTTACGGGCACTCCACTGAAGCTTTCTTT.

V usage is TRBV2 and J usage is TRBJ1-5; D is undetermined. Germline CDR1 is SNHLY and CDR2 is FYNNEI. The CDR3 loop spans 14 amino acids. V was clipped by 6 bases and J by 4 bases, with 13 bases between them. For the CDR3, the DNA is TGTGCCAGCAGGGATTCCCTTGGGAATCAGCCCCAGCATTTT. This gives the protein CASRDSLGNQPQHF.

CDR3 DNA: TGTGCCGGAACAGGGAAGGTCGGGGAGCTGTTTTTT. It codes for CAGTGKVGELFF. The chain joins TRBV7-9 to TRBJ2-2; D is possibly TRBD1 (6 bases). CDR3 length equals 12 residues. V was trimmed by 11 bases and J by 7 bases, leaving 14 bases between them. Germline V lookup: CDR1 SEHNR, CDR2 FQNEAQ (reference sequence).

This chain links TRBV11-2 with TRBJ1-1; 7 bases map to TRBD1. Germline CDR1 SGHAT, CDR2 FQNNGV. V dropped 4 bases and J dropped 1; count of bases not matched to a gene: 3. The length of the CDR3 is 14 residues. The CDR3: CASSSQGSNTEAFF. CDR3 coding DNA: TGTGCCAGCAGCTCACAGGGGTCGAACACTGAAGCTTTCTTT.

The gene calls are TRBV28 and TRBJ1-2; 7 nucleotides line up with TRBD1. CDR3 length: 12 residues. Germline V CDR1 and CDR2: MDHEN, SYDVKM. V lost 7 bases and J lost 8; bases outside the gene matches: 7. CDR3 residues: CASTEGARGYTF. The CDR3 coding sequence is TGTGCCAGCACAGAGGGGGCGCGAGGCTACACCTTC.

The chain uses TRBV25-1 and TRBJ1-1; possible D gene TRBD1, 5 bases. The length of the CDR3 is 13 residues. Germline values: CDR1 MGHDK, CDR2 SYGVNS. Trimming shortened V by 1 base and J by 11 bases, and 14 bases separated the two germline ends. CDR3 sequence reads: CASSESRGRRAFF. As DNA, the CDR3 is TGTGCCAGCAGTGAATCCCGGGGGAGAAGGGCTTTCTTT.

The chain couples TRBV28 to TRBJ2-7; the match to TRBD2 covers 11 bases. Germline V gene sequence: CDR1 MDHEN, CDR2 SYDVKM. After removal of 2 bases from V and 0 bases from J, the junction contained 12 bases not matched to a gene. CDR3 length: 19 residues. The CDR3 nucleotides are TGTGCCAGCAGTTTAACACTAGCGGGAGTTTACAGGGGCTCCTACGAGCAGTACTTC. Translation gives CASSLTLAGVYRGSYEQYF.

In DNA form, the CDR3 reads TGTGCCAGTAGTATGGGGACTAGCGGCAATGAGCAGTTCTTC. It codes for CASSMGTSGNEQFF. The chain combines TRBV19 with TRBJ2-1; 11 nucleotides align to TRBD2. There are 14 residues in the CDR3. The germline gives CDR1 LNHDA, CDR2 SQIVND (reference sequence). J gave up 6 bases and V 3 bases, and 1 base lay outside the gene matches. The whole variable domain, remainder taken from reference TRBV19 and TRBJ2-1, is DGGITQSPKYLFRKEGQNVTLSCEQNLNHDAMYWYRQDPGQGLRLIYYSQIVNDFQKGDIAEGYSVSREKKESFPLTVTSAQKNPTAFYLCASSMGTSGNEQFFGPGTRLTVL.

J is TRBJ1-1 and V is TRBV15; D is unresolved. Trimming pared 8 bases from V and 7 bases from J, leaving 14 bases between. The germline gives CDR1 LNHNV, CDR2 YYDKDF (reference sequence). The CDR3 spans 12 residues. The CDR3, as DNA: TGTGCCACCTCGGCGGGAAAATTTGAAGCTTTCTTT. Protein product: CATSAGKFEAFF.

The CDR3 sequence: CASSETVAGAQYF. In DNA, the CDR3 is TGTGCCAGCAGTGAAACAGTAGCCGGGGCCCAGTACTTC. The rearrangement uses TRBV25-1 and TRBJ2-5; D may be TRBD2 (5 bases). V was pared by 2 bases and J by 9 bases, with 13 bases between. Per germline, CDR1 MGHDK and CDR2 SYGVNS. The CDR3 totals 13 residues.

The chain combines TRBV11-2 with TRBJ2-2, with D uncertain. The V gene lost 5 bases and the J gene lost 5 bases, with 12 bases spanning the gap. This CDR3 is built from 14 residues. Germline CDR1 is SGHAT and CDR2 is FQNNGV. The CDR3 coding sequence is TGTGCCAGCAGCCTGATGGGTAGTACCGGGGAGCTGTTTTTT. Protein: CASSLMGSTGELFF.

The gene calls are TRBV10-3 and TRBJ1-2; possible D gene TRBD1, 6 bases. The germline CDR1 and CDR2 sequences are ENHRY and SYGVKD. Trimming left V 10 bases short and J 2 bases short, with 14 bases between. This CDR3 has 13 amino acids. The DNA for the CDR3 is TGTGCCACCCACGGGACACAGAACTATGGCTACACCTTC. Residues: CATHGTQNYGYTF.

CDR3 loop: CASSERGGAQPQHF. The CDR3 bases are TGTGCCAGCAGCGAGAGGGGAGGGGCCCAGCCCCAGCATTTT. J is TRBJ1-5 and V is TRBV9; D perhaps matches TRBD1 (5 bases). The length of the CDR3 is 14 residues. Trimming took 3 bases from V and 7 from J, leaving 14 bases between them. Germline CDR1 reads SGDLS; CDR2 reads YYNGEE. Looking up the rest from reference TRBV9 and TRBJ1-5 gives the full variable domain: DSGVTQTPKHLITATGQRVTLRCSPRSGDLSVYWYQQSLDQGLQFLIQYYNGEERAKGNILERFSAQQFPDLHSELNLSSLELGDSALYFCASSERGGAQPQHFGDGTRLSIL.

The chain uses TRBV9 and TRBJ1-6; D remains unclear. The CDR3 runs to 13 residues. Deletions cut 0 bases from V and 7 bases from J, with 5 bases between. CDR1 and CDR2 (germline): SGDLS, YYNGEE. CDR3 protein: CASSVGGNSPLHF. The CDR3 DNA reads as TGTGCCAGCAGCGTAGGTGGGAATTCACCCCTCCACTTT.

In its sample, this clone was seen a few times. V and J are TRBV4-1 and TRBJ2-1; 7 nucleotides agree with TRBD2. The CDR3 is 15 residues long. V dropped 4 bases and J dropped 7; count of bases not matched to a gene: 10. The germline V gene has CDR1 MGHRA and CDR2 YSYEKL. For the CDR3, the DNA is TGCGCCAGCAGCCCCGAGGGCGGGAGAGGTAATGAGCAGTTCTTC. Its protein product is CASSPEGGRGNEQFF.

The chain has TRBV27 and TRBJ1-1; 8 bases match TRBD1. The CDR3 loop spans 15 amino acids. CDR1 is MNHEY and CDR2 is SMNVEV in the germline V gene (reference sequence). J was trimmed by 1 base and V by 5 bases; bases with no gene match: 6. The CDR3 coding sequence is TGTGCCAGCAGTCCCCCCAGGGGGCAGAACACTGAAGCTTTCTTT. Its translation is CASSPPRGQNTEAFF.

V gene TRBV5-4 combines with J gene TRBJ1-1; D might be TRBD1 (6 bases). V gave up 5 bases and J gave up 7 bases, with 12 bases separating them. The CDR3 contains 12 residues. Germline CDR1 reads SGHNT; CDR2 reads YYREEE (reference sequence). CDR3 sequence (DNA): TGTGCCAGCAGTTTACAGGGATATGAAGCTTTCTTT. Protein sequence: CASSLQGYEAFF.

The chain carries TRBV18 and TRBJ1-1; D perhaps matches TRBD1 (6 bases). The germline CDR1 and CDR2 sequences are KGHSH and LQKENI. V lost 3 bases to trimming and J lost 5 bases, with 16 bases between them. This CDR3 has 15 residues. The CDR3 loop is CASSPPGGRVTEAFF. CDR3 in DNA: TGTGCCAGCTCACCCCCCGGGGGGCGTGTGACTGAAGCTTTCTTT.

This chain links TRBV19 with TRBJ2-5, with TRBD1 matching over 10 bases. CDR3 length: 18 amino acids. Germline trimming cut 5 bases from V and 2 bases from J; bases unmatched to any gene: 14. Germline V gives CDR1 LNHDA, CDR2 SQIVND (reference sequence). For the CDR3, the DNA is TGTGCCAGTAGTCAGAGACAGGGGGCTCGCCTATTACAAGAGACCCAGTACTTC. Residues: CASSQRQGARLLQETQYF.

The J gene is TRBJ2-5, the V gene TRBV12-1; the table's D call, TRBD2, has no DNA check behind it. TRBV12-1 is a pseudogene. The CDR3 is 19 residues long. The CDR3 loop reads CASSQGLAGSSTVPPTQYF. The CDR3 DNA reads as TGTGCCAGCAGCCAGGGACTAGCGGGAAGCAGTACCGTGCCCCCGACCCAGTACTTC.

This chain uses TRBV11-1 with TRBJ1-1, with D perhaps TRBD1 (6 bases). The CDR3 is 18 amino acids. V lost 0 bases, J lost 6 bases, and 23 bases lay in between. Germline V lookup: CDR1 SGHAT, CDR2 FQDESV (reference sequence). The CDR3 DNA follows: TGTGCCAGCAGCTTAGCCAGGGGTCGTCCTCGGTATGGCGCTGAAGCTTTCTTT. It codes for CASSLARGRPRYGAEAFF.